The following is a T cell receptor (beta chain) sequence with its context. The data derive from a study of blood T cell repertoires in COVID-19. TCRdb's table, derived via immunoSEQ multiplex PCR, lists solely in-frame clones and lacks some. The data contain fewer than 350,000 clones, roughly 85% of them seen just once; the ten biggest clones take up 1.5% to 2%. The CDR3 runs 15 residues. Trimming pared 4 bases from V and 6 bases from J, leaving 19 bases between. In germline, CDR1 is SGHRS, CDR2 YFSETQ. Sequenced material: PBMCs or T cells enriched from blood (not recorded which). The sequence was collected from a woman in her twenties or thirties who had been exposed to COVID-19. This chain connects TRBV5-1 to TRBJ1-1; no clear D. Here the CDR3 reads CASSPQGRADAEAFF. The CDR3 nucleotides are TGCGCCAGCAGCCCCCAAGGGAGGGCGGACGCTGAAGCTTTCTTT.